This T cell receptor beta chain was retrieved from a study of T cell changes during pregnancy in multiple sclerosis. CDR3 length: 12 residues. CDR1 is SNHLY and CDR2 is FYNNEI in the germline V gene. V shed 1 base and J shed 7 bases, with 7 bases lying between them. This clone appeared a single time. Profiled with immunoSEQ multiplex PCR; TCRdb holds only in-frame clones, not every one. The sample consists of more than 15,000 clones, approximately 84% of them appearing once. Source: CD8+ T cells from peripheral blood mononuclear cells, taken in the third trimester of pregnancy. V usage is TRBV2 and J usage is TRBJ1-1; possibly TRBD1 for D (5 bases). The sequence came from a female donor in good health, enrolled as a control in a pregnancy study. The CDR3 loop reads CASSEGQGEAFF. The CDR3, as DNA: TGTGCCAGCAGTGAAGGGCAGGGTGAAGCTTTCTTT.